Below are 21 T cell receptor beta chains sequenced from a single sample in a study of blood T cell repertoires in COVID-19. Here immunoSEQ multiplex PCR was the method, and the copy in TCRdb shows in-frame clones only, minus some. The sample yields 140,000 or so clones, about 87% seen once. Sequencing was done on a sample of peripheral blood. These receptors were collected from a woman aged 45-65 years with acute or convalescent COVID-19.

The chain has TRBV6-5 and TRBJ2-7, with TRBD2 as a possible D gene (5 bases). CDR1 is MNHEY and CDR2 is SVGAGI in the germline V gene. The V gene lost 0 bases and the J gene lost 4 bases, with 13 bases spanning the gap. The CDR3 runs to 15 residues. This chain's CDR3 is CASSYSTRAVYEQYF. DNA for the CDR3: TGTGCCAGCAGTTACTCGACGAGGGCCGTGTACGAGCAGTACTTC.

The V and J genes are TRBV5-5 and TRBJ2-7; D remains unclear. V lost 4 bases to trimming and J lost 4 bases, with 12 bases between them. Germline CDR1 reads SGHKS; CDR2 reads YYEKEE (reference sequence). The CDR3 extends over 13 amino acids. The CDR3 DNA reads as TGTGCCAGCAGCCGAGCCGATGTTTACGAGCAGTACTTC. Its protein product is CASSRADVYEQYF. The full variable domain, rest sourced from reference TRBV5-5 and TRBJ2-7, is DAGVTQSPTHLIKTRGQQVTLRCSPISGHKSVSWYQQVLGQGPQFIFQYYEKEERGRGNFPDRFSARQFPNYSSELNVNALLLGDSALYLCASSRADVYEQYFGPGTRLTVT.

The chain recombines TRBV11-2 with TRBJ1-2; tentatively, D is TRBD1 (5 bases). The germline V gene has CDR1 SGHAT and CDR2 FQNNGV. The CDR3 is made up of 16 amino acids. The V and J ends lost 4 bases and 8 bases respectively, with 23 bases between them. The CDR3 sequence is CASSYKSGDSRGGYTF. In nucleotides, the CDR3 is TGTGCCAGCAGCTATAAGTCCGGGGACTCCCGCGGGGGCTACACCTTC.

The chain is built from TRBV6-5 and TRBJ1-2; D unclear. Germline CDR1 reads MNHEY; CDR2 reads SVGAGI. The germline V and J ends were trimmed by 0 bases and 6 bases, with 11 bases remaining between them. CDR3 length equals 14 residues. CDR3 coding DNA: TGTGCCAGCAGTTACTCAGAGGGTTGGAATGGCTACACCTTC. Translation gives CASSYSEGWNGYTF.

The chain has TRBV15 and TRBJ2-7, with 8 bases fitting TRBD1. Trimming cost V 5 bases and J 0 bases; bases outside gene matches: 6. Germline V CDR1 and CDR2: LNHNV, YYDKDF (reference sequence). The CDR3 is 15 amino acids. In DNA form, the CDR3 reads TGTGCCACCAGCGGCCGGGACAGGCCCTCCTACGAGCAGTACTTC. It specifies CATSGRDRPSYEQYF.

This chain links TRBV5-8 with TRBJ2-3; weak D call: TRBD2 (6 bases). The CDR3 length is 15 residues. CDR1 and CDR2 (germline): SGHTS, YDEGEE. The V and J ends lost 2 bases and 2 bases respectively, with 12 bases between them. The CDR3 bases are TGTGCCAGCAGCTTCCCCGGGAGCGCCACAGATACGCAGTATTTT. Encoded protein: CASSFPGSATDTQYF. Complete variable domain (other parts from reference TRBV5-8 and TRBJ2-3): EAGVTQSPTHLIKTRGQQATLRCSPISGHTSVYWYQQALGLGLQFLLWYDEGEERNRGNFPPRFSGRQFPNYSSELNVNALELEDSALYLCASSFPGSATDTQYFGPGTRLTVL.

V is TRBV6-1 and J is TRBJ1-2; no firm D call. Germline V CDR1 and CDR2: MNHNS, SASEGT. V dropped 1 base and J dropped 3 bases, with 6 bases sitting between them. The CDR3 length is 13 residues. DNA for the CDR3: TGTGCCAGCAGTGAAGGGCTCGACTATGGCTACACCTTC. This translates into CASSEGLDYGYTF.

This clone has only one observation. The DNA for the CDR3 is TGTGCCAGCTCACCACAAGCGCCCGTCACAGATACGCAGTATTTT. Its translation: CASSPQAPVTDTQYF. V is TRBV18 and J is TRBJ2-3, with D hard to call. V was clipped by 1 base and J by 2 bases, with 10 bases between them. CDR1 and CDR2 from the germline V gene are KGHSH and LQKENI. This CDR3 has 15 amino acids.

This clone turned up a few times. This chain links TRBV4-1 with TRBJ1-4; D remains unclear. CDR3 length: 13 residues. Between the trimmed V and J ends, which lost 3 bases and 8 bases, there was a span of 10 bases. Germline CDR1 reads MGHRA; CDR2 reads YSYEKL. CDR3: CASSQSNGEKLFF. CDR3 sequence (DNA): TGCGCCAGCAGCCAGTCAAACGGGGAAAAACTGTTTTTT.

The V call is TRBV2, the J call TRBJ2-7, with 8 bases lining up with TRBD2. V dropped 6 bases and J dropped 2; count of bases not matched to a gene: 6. CDR1 and CDR2 (germline): SNHLY, FYNNEI. The CDR3 is 14 residues long. This chain's CDR3 is CASRSRGGTYEQYF. The CDR3 DNA reads TGTGCCAGCAGGTCACGGGGGGGCACCTACGAGCAGTACTTC.

The chain employs TRBV9 and TRBJ2-1; 8 nucleotides match TRBD2. This CDR3 has 14 amino acids. Trimming cost V 0 bases and J 7 bases; bases outside gene matches: 3. The germline gives CDR1 SGDLS, CDR2 YYNGEE. The CDR3 nucleotides read TGTGCCAGCAGCGTAGAGGGACTAGAAAATGAGCAGTTCTTC. Translated, it gives CASSVEGLENEQFF.

V usage is TRBV11-2 and J usage is TRBJ2-1, with a tentative D call TRBD2 (7 bases). This CDR3 comprises 14 residues. The V end was cut by 1 base, the J end by 10 bases, with 14 bases between. Germline CDR1 is SGHAT and CDR2 is FQNNGV. The CDR3 bases are TGTGCCAGCAGCTTAGGGGGGGGCCCCCCCGAGCAGTTCTTC. Protein product: CASSLGGGPPEQFF.

This clone was detected only once. V and J are TRBV7-8 and TRBJ2-1, with D perhaps TRBD2 (7 bases). Germline V gene sequence: CDR1 SGHVS, CDR2 FQNEAQ. The CDR3 has 16 residues. V was cut by 0 bases and J by 6 bases, with 15 bases left in between. The CDR3 spells CASSLAGRGGFNEQFF. The CDR3, as DNA: TGTGCCAGCAGCTTAGCCGGCAGGGGAGGGTTCAATGAGCAGTTCTTC.

A single count supports this clone. The sample carries other DNA sequences with the same CDR3. The rearrangement joins TRBV3-1 (or the pseudogene TRBV3-2) to TRBJ1-5; 9 nucleotides align to TRBD1. Germline assignment: CDR1 LGHDT and CDR2 YNNKEL (reference sequence). Germline trimming cut 0 bases from V and 4 bases from J; bases unmatched to any gene: 4. The CDR3 contains 16 residues. CDR3 nucleotide sequence: TGTGCCAGCAGCCAAGATAGGGGACAGGGTAATCAGCCCCAGCATTTT. Translated: CASSQDRGQGNQPQHF.

The V gene is TRBV19, the J gene TRBJ2-2; 9 nucleotides agree with TRBD1. The CDR3 consists of 17 residues. The germline CDR1 and CDR2 sequences are LNHDA and SQIVND (reference sequence). The V segment lost 3 bases and the J segment 6 bases; nucleotides outside the gene matches: 11. The CDR3 sequence is CASSMSRQGVGAGELFF. The CDR3 coding sequence is TGTGCCAGTAGTATGTCGAGACAGGGGGTTGGGGCCGGGGAGCTGTTTTTT.

This clone came up once. This sequence joins TRBV4-1 and TRBJ2-7, with D hard to call. Germline CDR1 MGHRA, CDR2 YSYEKL. This CDR3 is built from 12 residues. V dropped 1 base and J dropped 3 bases, with 4 bases sitting between them. DNA of the CDR3: TGCGCCAGCAGCCAAGCGTTCTACGAGCAGTACTTC. Translation: CASSQAFYEQYF.

CDR3 bases: TGTGCCAGCAGCTTAGTAACTAGCGGGAATGTAAGGCTCGGGTCAGATACGCAGTATTTT. As protein: CASSLVTSGNVRLGSDTQYF. The J gene is TRBJ2-3, the V gene TRBV7-8, with 10 bases lining up with TRBD2. Germline values: CDR1 SGHVS, CDR2 FQNEAQ. The length of the CDR3 is 20 residues. Unmatched junction bases numbered 17, after V lost 1 base and J lost 4 bases.

V and J are TRBV6-5 and TRBJ2-2; unclear D gene. The CDR3 totals 15 residues. CDR1 MNHEY and CDR2 SVGAGI come from the germline V gene. Trimming removed 7 bases from V and 1 base from J, with 13 bases in between. The CDR3 DNA reads TGTGCCAGCATGGCCCCAGGTGGGAACACCGGGGAGCTGTTTTTT. It translates to CASMAPGGNTGELFF.

This clone was seen only once. The V call is TRBV19, the J call TRBJ1-2; 9 bases fit TRBD1. This CDR3 region has 15 residues. Losses at the gene ends were 3 bases for V and 8 bases for J; bases not matched to a gene: 10. The germline gives CDR1 LNHDA, CDR2 SQIVND (reference sequence). The CDR3 here is CASSISSDRGYGYTF. CDR3 DNA: TGTGCCAGTAGTATTAGCTCGGACAGGGGTTACGGCTACACCTTC.

This clone came up a few times. The rearrangement joins TRBV27 to TRBJ1-2; 10 bases are shared with TRBD1. Germline loops: CDR1 MNHEY, CDR2 SMNVEV (reference sequence). The CDR3 loop spans 15 amino acids. With V trimmed by 3 bases and J by 6 bases, 7 bases remained unmatched. CDR3 region: CASSFASDRGNGYTF. The CDR3 nucleotides are TGTGCCAGCAGTTTCGCCTCGGACAGGGGGAATGGCTACACCTTC.

The V call is TRBV7-2, the J call TRBJ2-7; a possible D gene is TRBD2 (6 bases). The V gene's germline CDR1 is SGHTA and CDR2 FQGNSA. This CDR3 contains 14 residues. The ends were cut back, 4 bases at V and 7 bases at J, with 17 bases in the middle. CDR3 DNA sequence: TGTGCCAGCAGCTGGTCAACTAGCAGCCCGGAGCAGTACTTC. Its translation: CASSWSTSSPEQYF.